The 18 T cell receptor beta chains below come from one sample, sequenced in a study of OX40 agonist ivuxolimab in advanced cancers. Clones were read by immunoSEQ multiplex PCR, and TCRdb kept only the in-frame ones, dropping some. This sample has tens of thousands of clones, with over 75% found just once. The sample was CD4+ or CD8+ T cells sorted from blood, taken in a trial of the OX40 agonist ivuxolimab. The receptors originated from an adult with an advanced solid tumor such as melanoma, head and neck, liver or kidney cancer.

The rearrangement links TRBV29-1 to TRBJ1-5; no clear D. Germline assignment: CDR1 SQVTM and CDR2 ANQGSEA. This CDR3 is 13 amino acids long. The V gene lost 4 bases and the J gene lost 1 base, with 8 bases spanning the gap. The CDR3 DNA is TGCAGCGTTGGGGAGATGAGCAATCAGCCCCAGCATTTT. Translation: CSVGEMSNQPQHF.

This chain connects TRBV2 to TRBJ2-6; no definite D call. The CDR3 has 15 amino acids. Germline V lookup: CDR1 SNHLY, CDR2 FYNNEI. Trimming stripped 2 bases from V and 0 bases from J, with 5 bases between. The CDR3 protein is CASSETVSGANVLTF. The CDR3 DNA reads as TGTGCCAGCAGTGAAACCGTCTCTGGGGCCAACGTCCTGACTTTC.

J is TRBJ1-5 and V is TRBV10-3, with 10 bases matching TRBD1. CDR1 is ENHRY and CDR2 is SYGVKD in the germline V gene. CDR3 size: 15 residues. V shed 2 bases and J 7 bases; nucleotides not matched to a gene: 5. This CDR3 reads CAISEAGTGAQPQHF. The CDR3 DNA reads TGTGCCATCAGTGAGGCCGGGACAGGGGCACAGCCCCAGCATTTT.

Remarks on this clone: A read error may account for a junction end that differs from germline. The chain recombines TRBV19 with TRBJ1-4; TRBD1 is a possible D gene (6 bases). CDR1 is LNHDA, CDR2 SQIVND, per germline (reference sequence). The CDR3 is 16 amino acids. CDR3 region: CVSSIETGYGGEKLFF. Here the CDR3 DNA reads TGTGTCAGTAGTATCGAAACAGGGTACGGAGGTGAAAAACTGTTTTTT.

This rearrangement joins TRBV7-9 to TRBJ1-2, with 9 bases aligning to TRBD1. The CDR3 totals 13 residues. After removal of 3 bases from V and 7 bases from J, the junction contained 3 bases not matched to a gene. Germline V lookup: CDR1 SEHNR, CDR2 FQNEAQ (reference sequence). CDR3 nucleotides: TGTGCCAGCAGCTTGGGACAGGGAGGTGGCTACACCTTC. Its protein is CASSLGQGGGYTF.

The V and J genes are TRBV7-2 and TRBJ1-2, with D possibly TRBD1 on 6 matching bases. The CDR3 sequence is 14 residues long. The V gene lost 1 base and the J gene lost 5 bases, with 11 bases spanning the gap. The germline V gene has CDR1 SGHTA and CDR2 FQGNSA. This chain's CDR3 is CASSLGRQGYGYTF. The CDR3 DNA is TGTGCCAGCAGCTTAGGTCGGCAGGGGTATGGCTACACCTTC.

The chain couples TRBV7-9 to TRBJ1-1; no definite D call. The CDR3 is 14 amino acids. V was cut by 5 bases and J by 4 bases, with 14 bases left in between. Germline V gives CDR1 SEHNR, CDR2 FQNEAQ (reference sequence). CDR3: CASSITTIGTEAFF. Written as DNA, the CDR3 is TGTGCCAGCAGCATAACTACGATAGGCACTGAAGCTTTCTTT.

CDR3 bases: TGTGCCAGCAGCTTCAGTAGAGGGCAAGAGACCCAGTACTTC. Protein product: CASSFSRGQETQYF. The chain is built from TRBV7-2 and TRBJ2-5; D possibly corresponds to TRBD2 (5 bases). The CDR3 covers 14 residues. Deletions cut 3 bases from V and 2 bases from J, with 10 bases between. Germline lookup yields CDR1 SGHTA and CDR2 FQGNSA. The full variable domain, completed using reference TRBV7-2 and TRBJ2-5, is GAGVSQSPSNKVTEKGKDVELRCDPISGHTALYWYRQSLGQGLEFLIYFQGNSAPDKSGLPSDRFSAERTGGSVSTLTIQRTQQEDSAVYLCASSFSRGQETQYFGPGTRLLVL.

The CDR3 protein is CASSEWGRAFGETQYF. For the CDR3, the DNA is TGTGCCAGCAGTGAGTGGGGGAGGGCCTTCGGGGAGACCCAGTACTTC. This chain connects TRBV2 to TRBJ2-5, with 7 bases identical to TRBD2. Trimming removed 3 bases from V and 5 bases from J; junction bases left unmatched: 12. This CDR3 is 16 amino acids long. Germline V lookup: CDR1 SNHLY, CDR2 FYNNEI.

This rearrangement joins TRBV11-2 to TRBJ1-1; D is unresolved. The CDR3 has 14 residues. CDR1 is SGHAT, CDR2 FQNNGV, per germline. Between the trimmed V and J ends, which lost 0 bases and 8 bases, there was a span of 13 bases. In DNA form, the CDR3 reads TGTGCCAGCAGCTTAGATGTGCCAGGCGACGAAGCTTTCTTT. It is translated as CASSLDVPGDEAFF.

V gene TRBV11-2 combines with J gene TRBJ2-5; the match to TRBD1 covers 9 bases. This CDR3 has 14 amino acids. Germline V CDR1 and CDR2: SGHAT, FQNNGV. The V gene end was trimmed by 5 bases and the J gene end by 3 bases; junction bases not matched to a gene: 4. CDR3 loop: CASSPRTGEETQYF. CDR3 DNA sequence: TGTGCCAGCAGCCCACGGACAGGGGAAGAGACCCAGTACTTC.

This chain links TRBV29-1 with TRBJ1-2, with D perhaps TRBD1 (6 bases). The V end was cut by 4 bases, the J end by 7 bases, with 16 bases between. Germline-derived CDR1 and CDR2 are SQVTM and ANQGSEA. This CDR3 region has 13 residues. The CDR3 sequence is CSVAVSGAAGYTF. In DNA, the CDR3 is TGCAGCGTTGCGGTATCGGGGGCGGCTGGCTACACCTTC.

The J gene is TRBJ2-3, the V gene TRBV6-5; the D is unclear. There are 11 residues in the CDR3. Trimming took off 2 bases at V and 4 bases at J, with 1 base between the two ends. CDR1 and CDR2 (germline): MNHEY, SVGAGI. The CDR3 DNA reads as TGTGCCAGCAGTTACGCAGATACGCAGTATTTT. Residues: CASSYADTQYF.

This clone was observed a single time. Within the sample, other DNA sequences also encode this same CDR3. The chain carries TRBV7-2 and TRBJ2-3; 11 bases line up with TRBD2. Germline loops: CDR1 SGHTA, CDR2 FQGNSA. This CDR3 is 16 amino acids long. Losses at the gene ends were 4 bases for V and 0 bases for J; bases not matched to a gene: 3. This CDR3 reads CASSSRTSGSTDTQYF. The CDR3 bases are TGTGCCAGCAGCTCAAGGACTAGCGGGAGCACAGATACGCAGTATTTT. Full variable domain (missing parts from reference TRBV7-2 and TRBJ2-3): GAGVSQSPSNKVTEKGKDVELRCDPISGHTALYWYRQSLGQGLEFLIYFQGNSAPDKSGLPSDRFSAERTGGSVSTLTIQRTQQEDSAVYLCASSSRTSGSTDTQYFGPGTRLTVL.

In DNA form, the CDR3 reads TGTGCCAGCAGCCTTTTTACCCCGACAGCGAACACTGAAGCTTTCTTT. It specifies CASSLFTPTANTEAFF. The J gene is TRBJ1-1, the V gene TRBV14; a weak D match, TRBD1 (5 bases). CDR3 length: 16 amino acids. Trimming left V 4 bases short and J 1 base short, with 16 bases between. Germline V CDR1 and CDR2: SGHDN, FVKESK.

This clone was picked up a small number of times. The chain combines TRBV18 with TRBJ2-7; D gene uncertain. The V and J ends lost 6 bases and 1 base respectively, with 10 bases between them. In germline, CDR1 is KGHSH, CDR2 LQKENI. The CDR3 consists of 13 residues. The CDR3 sequence is CASSHTNSYEQYF. CDR3 sequence (DNA): TGTGCCAGCTCCCATACGAATTCCTACGAGCAGTACTTC.

The rearrangement links TRBV12-5 to TRBJ2-3; 13 bases are shared with TRBD2. Germline CDR1 reads LGHNT; CDR2 reads FRNRAP. This CDR3 comprises 15 residues. The V segment lost 6 bases and the J segment 4 bases; nucleotides outside the gene matches: 4. CDR3: CASGHGLAGADTQYF. DNA of the CDR3: TGTGCTAGTGGCCACGGACTAGCGGGGGCAGATACGCAGTATTTT.

This rearrangement joins TRBV21-1 to TRBJ2-1; the table's D gene call, TRBD1, was not cross checked with the DNA. TRBV21-1 is a pseudogene. This CDR3 has 16 residues. The CDR3 sequence is CASSKTNRGRGNEQFF. CDR3 coding DNA: TGTGCCAGCAGCAAAACCAACAGGGGGCGCGGGAATGAGCAGTTCTTC.